Below, 2 T cell receptor beta chains from the same sample are listed, as sequenced in a study of T cell repertoires in cytomegalovirus infection. MiXCR, applied by TCRdb to the reads, yields one record per CDR3 protein. This sample has tens of thousands of distinct CDR3 sequences, with about a fifth found just once. What these receptors recognize is not known. The specimen comprised CD8+ T cells from cultured PBMCs, sampled from culture after CMV antigen stimulation. The receptors stem from a human donor in good health (CMV status not recorded). Some clones in this sample may be carry-over from other donors' samples.

The table lists this clonotype with a few counts. The genes are TRBV27 and TRBJ2-7; no firm D call. The CDR3 length is 13 residues. The germline CDR1 and CDR2 sequences are MNHEY and SMNVEV (reference sequence). V was trimmed by 5 bases and J by 5 bases, leaving 13 bases between them. This CDR3 reads CASSPGPIHEQYF. Written as DNA, the CDR3 is TGTGCCAGCAGTCCCGGGCCCATCCACGAGCAGTACTTC.

In this sample, this clonotype turned up a few times. For the CDR3, the DNA is TGTGCCAGCAGCATTCCTGGCCAGGGGCCCTATAATTCACCCCTCCACTTT. It yields the protein CASSIPGQGPYNSPLHF. The V call is TRBV7-2, the J call TRBJ1-6, with D maybe TRBD1 (6 bases). CDR3 length: 17 amino acids. Trimming cost V 5 bases and J 2 bases, with 16 bases left between them. The V gene's germline CDR1 is SGHTA and CDR2 FQGNSA.